This T cell receptor beta chain came from a study of cytomegalovirus exposure and HLA in healthy donors. Study information: The same platform was used for the 100 to 150 validation repertoires and the approximately 700 first-cohort repertoires, a later analysis reported.

The germline gives CDR1 LNHDA, CDR2 SQIVND (reference sequence). V lost 6 bases to trimming and J lost 0 bases; unmatched junction nucleotides: 6. This CDR3 spans 15 amino acids. TCRdb's table, derived via immunoSEQ multiplex PCR, lists solely in-frame clones and lacks some. Here the sample spans about 98,000 clones, roughly 87% being singletons. Findings and limits, study-wide: The investigators catalogued 180 or so TCR beta chains as cytomegalovirus-associated.

Turning to this clone: Antigen specificity is unknown.

The V gene is TRBV19, the J gene TRBJ2-7, with TRBD1 matching 9 bases. This sequence was found in a man aged 18 to 29 in good health and CMV-seropositive. Sequenced sample: PBMCs. As DNA, the CDR3 is TGTGCCAGTAGCCACGGGACAGGGTCCTCCTACGAGCAGTACTTC. Its translation: CASSHGTGSSYEQYF.